The sequence of this T cell receptor beta chain was determined in a study of T-cell reconstitution after alpha-beta-depleted transplantation in children. This clonotype was counted many times. No antigen is known for it. Unique molecular identifiers were built into the TCRbeta library. TCRdb re-called the PCR reads with MiXCR, one entry per CDR3 protein. The sample records about 150,000 distinct CDR3 sequences, over 8.5% being singletons. Points from the study as a whole: After transplant, at about two months, alpha-beta T cells were reportedly derived from several hundred expanded graft clones. In some patients, recipient T cells and intrathymic progenitors surviving conditioning explained high day-60 diversity. Newly produced T cells mostly accounted for T-cell counts and diversity one year post-transplant.

Sequences were derived from PBMCs, sampled before TCRalphabeta/CD19-depleted stem cell transplant. The TCR was taken from a boy aged 2 to 9 with acute myeloid leukemia, due to receive a stem cell transplant.

The CDR3 is CASSLSGSNTGELFF. CDR3 in DNA: TGTGCCAGCAGCTTATCGGGATCGAACACCGGGGAGCTGTTTTTT. The chain combines TRBV7-3 with TRBJ2-2; possible D gene TRBD2, 5 bases. This CDR3 has 15 amino acids. The V end was cut by 2 bases, the J end by 0 bases, with 7 bases between. CDR1 and CDR2 from the germline V gene are SGHTA and FQGTGA.